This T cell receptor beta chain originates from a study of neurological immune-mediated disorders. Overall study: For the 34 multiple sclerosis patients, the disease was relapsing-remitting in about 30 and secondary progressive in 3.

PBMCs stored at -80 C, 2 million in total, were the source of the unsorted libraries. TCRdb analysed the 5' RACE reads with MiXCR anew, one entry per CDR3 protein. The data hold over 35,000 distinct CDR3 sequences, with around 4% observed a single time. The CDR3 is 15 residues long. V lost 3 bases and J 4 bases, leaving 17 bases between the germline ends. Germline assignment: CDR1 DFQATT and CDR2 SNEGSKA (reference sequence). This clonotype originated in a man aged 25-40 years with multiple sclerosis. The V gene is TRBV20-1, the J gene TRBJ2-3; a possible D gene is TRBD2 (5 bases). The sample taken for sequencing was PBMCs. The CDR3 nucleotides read TGCAGTGCTAGGGCCAAAGTAGATAGCGCAGATACGCAGTATTTT. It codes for CSARAKVDSADTQYF.